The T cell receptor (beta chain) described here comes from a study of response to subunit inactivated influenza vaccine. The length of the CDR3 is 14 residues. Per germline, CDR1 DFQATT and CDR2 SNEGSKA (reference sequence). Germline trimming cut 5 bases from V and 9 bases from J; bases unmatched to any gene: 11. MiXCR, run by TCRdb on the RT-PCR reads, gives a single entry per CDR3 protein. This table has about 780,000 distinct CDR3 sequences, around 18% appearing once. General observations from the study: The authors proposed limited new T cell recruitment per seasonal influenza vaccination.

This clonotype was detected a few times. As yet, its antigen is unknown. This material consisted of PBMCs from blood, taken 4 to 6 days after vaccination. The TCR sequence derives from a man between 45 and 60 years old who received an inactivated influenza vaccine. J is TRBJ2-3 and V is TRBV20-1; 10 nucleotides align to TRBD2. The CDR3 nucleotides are TGCAGTGCTGCAAGGGGTAGCGGGGGGTGGACGCAGTATTTT. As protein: CSAARGSGGWTQYF.